These 8 T cell receptor beta chains share one sample of origin, sequenced in a study of identical twins. In TCRdb, the 5' RACE reads were re-called with MiXCR into one record per CDR3 protein. Found here are some 590,000 distinct CDR3 sequences, over 8.5% of them singletons; the top ten hold approximately 3%. This same sample was also part of a study on yellow fever vaccine responses in identical twins.

The sequenced sample consisted of PBMCs. Receptor source: a woman younger than 35 in good health.

This clonotype was counted a few times. The rearrangement uses TRBV24-1 and TRBJ2-3, with D possibly matching TRBD2 (6 bases). Between the trimmed V and J ends, which lost 5 bases and 6 bases, there was a span of 14 bases. The CDR3 covers 14 residues. Germline assignment: CDR1 KGHDR and CDR2 SFDVKD. DNA of the CDR3: TGTGCCACCAGTGGGCGGGGAGAAGTGGATACGCAGTATTTT. It specifies CATSGRGEVDTQYF.

There are many counts of this clonotype. This rearrangement joins TRBV12-3 or TRBV12-4 to TRBJ1-5; D remains ambiguous. The CDR3 is 14 residues long. Trimming cost V 2 bases and J 3 bases, with 8 bases left between them. CDR3 residues: CASSLKDSNQPQHF. The CDR3 bases are TGTGCCAGCAGTTTAAAAGATTCCAATCAGCCCCAGCATTTT.

This clonotype appeared many times. The chain carries TRBV14 and TRBJ2-3; D is unresolved. The CDR3 contains 14 residues. Germline V gene data show CDR1 as SGHDN and CDR2 as FVKESK. V was trimmed by 0 bases and J by 7 bases, leaving 11 bases between them. As DNA, the CDR3 is TGTGCCAGCAGCCAAGAATTGGGGATGTATACGCAGTATTTT. It codes for CASSQELGMYTQYF.

A few counts support this clonotype. This rearrangement joins TRBV19 to TRBJ2-1, with a possible D match to TRBD1 (6 bases). The V gene's germline CDR1 is LNHDA and CDR2 SQIVND (reference sequence). This CDR3 contains 14 residues. V dropped 6 bases and J dropped 3 bases, with 12 bases sitting between them. CDR3 loop: CASRSQGIYNEQFF. Written as DNA, the CDR3 is TGTGCCAGTAGATCACAGGGAATCTACAATGAGCAGTTCTTC.

Only a few counts were recorded for this clonotype. The chain links TRBV5-1 to TRBJ2-1; 11 bases fit TRBD1. The CDR3 is made up of 16 amino acids. Losses at the gene ends were 4 bases for V and 3 bases for J; bases not matched to a gene: 6. Germline CDR1 is SGHRS and CDR2 is YFSETQ. CDR3 nucleotides: TGCGCCAGCAGCCCAGGGGGACAGGGGGTCTACAATGAGCAGTTCTTC. This encodes CASSPGGQGVYNEQFF.

The chain links TRBV4-3 to TRBJ2-7; possibly TRBD1 or TRBD2 for D (5 bases each). Between the trimmed V and J ends, which lost 1 base and 4 bases, there was a span of 14 bases. Germline CDR1 and CDR2: LGHNA and YSLEER. The CDR3 is 15 residues long. The CDR3 is CASSQAWDGAYEQYF. DNA for the CDR3: TGCGCCAGCAGCCAAGCCTGGGACGGGGCGTACGAGCAGTACTTC.

The sample holds a few counts of this clonotype. The chain joins TRBV7-9 to TRBJ1-5, with a tentative D call TRBD1 (5 bases). Deletions cut 6 bases from V and 3 bases from J, with 12 bases between. The CDR3 runs 14 residues. Germline-derived CDR1 and CDR2 are SEHNR and FQNEAQ (reference sequence). The CDR3 nucleotides are TGTGCCAGCAGTCAGCCGGGGCCCAATCAGCCCCAGCATTTT. It specifies CASSQPGPNQPQHF.

The chain combines TRBV7-8 with TRBJ2-5; D gene uncertain. The CDR3 contains 14 residues. The V end lost 0 bases, the J end lost 0 bases, and 5 bases lay between the germline ends. CDR1 is SGHVS and CDR2 is FQNEAQ in the germline V gene. The CDR3 here is CASSLALYQETQYF. The CDR3 DNA reads TGTGCCAGCAGCTTAGCTCTGTACCAAGAGACCCAGTACTTC.